The 8 T cell receptor beta chains presented below share a single source sample, sequenced in a study of OX40 agonist ivuxolimab in advanced cancers. Sequenced by immunoSEQ multiplex PCR; TCRdb stores in-frame clones only, minus some. The sample has about 71,000 clones, approximately 86% seen once. The starting material was CD4+ or CD8+ T cells sorted from blood, obtained in a trial of the OX40 agonist ivuxolimab. These receptor sequences come from an adult with an advanced solid tumor such as melanoma, head and neck, liver or kidney cancer.

The chain links TRBV21-1 to TRBJ2-1; the table's D call, TRBD2, has no DNA check behind it. TRBV21-1 is a documented pseudogene. This CDR3 spans 24 amino acids. Here the CDR3 reads CASSKGKGATTSDGVVPNSNEQFF. CDR3 bases: TGTGCCAGCAGCAAAGGAAAGGGAGCCACGACTAGCGATGGTGTGGTGCCCAACTCCAATGAGCAGTTCTTC.

The gene calls are TRBV11-2 and TRBJ2-2; D is unclear. The CDR3 loop spans 15 amino acids. Germline loops: CDR1 SGHAT, CDR2 FQNNGV. V gave up 2 bases and J gave up 4 bases, with 11 bases separating them. The CDR3 spells CASSLPAVSTGELFF. The CDR3 coding sequence is TGTGCCAGCAGCTTACCCGCGGTTTCCACCGGGGAGCTGTTTTTT.

The chain combines TRBV5-4 with TRBJ1-1; possible D gene TRBD1, 6 bases. Trimming cost V 4 bases and J 5 bases, with 15 bases left between them. This CDR3 is built from 14 residues. CDR1 and CDR2 from the germline V gene are SGHNT and YYREEE (reference sequence). The DNA for the CDR3 is TGTGCCAGCAGCCGAGGGGGTTCCCGAACTGAAGCTTTCTTT. Protein product: CASSRGGSRTEAFF.

This chain joins TRBV11-2 and TRBJ2-1; D possibly uses TRBD1 or TRBD2 (5 bases each). Germline values: CDR1 SGHAT, CDR2 FQNNGV. This CDR3 comprises 16 residues. Trimming stripped 8 bases from V and 0 bases from J, with 17 bases between. The chain's CDR3 is CASSSRTGRSYNEQFF. The CDR3 region has the DNA TGTGCCAGCTCCTCGAGAACGGGACGCTCCTACAATGAGCAGTTCTTC.

The chain uses TRBV18 and TRBJ2-5, with a possible D match to TRBD2 (6 bases). Between the trimmed V and J ends, which lost 3 bases and 3 bases, there was a span of 8 bases. Per the germline V gene, CDR1 is KGHSH and CDR2 is LQKENI. The CDR3 loop spans 13 amino acids. CDR3 sequence reads: CASSPGGKETQYF. CDR3 sequence (DNA): TGTGCCAGCTCACCCGGCGGGAAAGAGACCCAGTACTTC.

CDR3 nucleotides: TGTGCCAGCAGTCCTTATGTTAGGACAGGGGATACCGGGGAGCTGTTTTTT. Translation: CASSPYVRTGDTGELFF. The chain links TRBV27 to TRBJ2-2; the match to TRBD1 covers 9 bases. The V gene's germline CDR1 is MNHEY and CDR2 SMNVEV (reference sequence). There are 17 residues in the CDR3. With 5 bases clipped from V and 5 bases from J, the junction kept 12 bases outside the gene matches.

The chain recombines TRBV2 with TRBJ2-1; D ambiguous. This CDR3 has 13 residues. Germline V gives CDR1 SNHLY, CDR2 FYNNEI. Between the trimmed V and J ends, which lost 7 bases and 5 bases, there was a span of 12 bases. CDR3 DNA: TGTGCCAGCACCCCCAGGTTACACAATGAGCAGTTCTTC. Encoded protein: CASTPRLHNEQFF.

V gene TRBV28 combines with J gene TRBJ2-7, with TRBD2 as a possible D gene (5 bases). The ends were cut back, 5 bases at V and 5 bases at J, with 19 bases in the middle. This CDR3 has 15 amino acids. CDR1 is MDHEN and CDR2 is SYDVKM in the germline V gene. CDR3 bases: TGTGCCAGCAGTCCGATTTTCGGGATTGGCAACGAGCAGTACTTC. Its translation: CASSPIFGIGNEQYF.